These T cell receptor beta chains were read from a single sample in a study of shared clonotypes between healthy human individuals. The protocol was immunoSEQ multiplex PCR, while the TCRdb copy is restricted to in-frame clones and leaves out a portion. The table has 1.6 million or so clones, 98% seen once. Sequencing was carried out using naive CD4+ T cells sorted from blood. Receptor source: a man under 40 in good health. Both conserved end residues are part of each CDR3. Fields, in order: V gene, D gene, clone size, CDR3 length, J gene, CDR3 DNA, CDR3 protein. The D gene is left open where the match is weak. Only part of the rows carry a size: once, few, many, or a class if the clone is expanded.

V gene: TRBV5-1; D gene: TRBD1; clone size: NA; CDR3 length: 13; J gene: TRBJ2-7; CDR3 DNA: TGCGCCAGCAGCGTCGGGACAGTCGGCGAGCAGTACTTC; CDR3 protein: CASSVGTVGEQYF
V gene: TRBV7-3; D gene: NA; clone size: NA; CDR3 length: 15; J gene: TRBJ2-1; CDR3 DNA: TGTGCCAGCAGCTCCGCGGCCAGCTCCTACAATGAGCAGTTCTTC; CDR3 protein: CASSSAASSYNEQFF
V gene: TRBV5-6; D gene: NA; clone size: few; CDR3 length: 12; J gene: TRBJ2-1; CDR3 DNA: TGTGCCAGCAGCCTTCAGATCTATGAGCAGTTCTTC; CDR3 protein: CASSLQIYEQFF
V gene: TRBV6-5; D gene: TRBD1; clone size: NA; CDR3 length: 14; J gene: TRBJ2-7; CDR3 DNA: TGTGCCAGCAGGCAGGCACAGGGGGTTTACGAGCAGTACTTC; CDR3 protein: CASRQAQGVYEQYF
V gene: TRBV27; D gene: NA; clone size: NA; CDR3 length: 15; J gene: TRBJ2-4; CDR3 DNA: TGTGCCAGCAGTCTTACCCGACAGGCGTTCGGCATTCAGTACTTC; CDR3 protein: CASSLTRQAFGIQYF
V gene: TRBV18; D gene: NA; clone size: NA; CDR3 length: 17; J gene: TRBJ1-5; CDR3 DNA: TGTGCCAGCTCACCTTTTGCGGGACCGTCACCCAATCAGCCCCAGCATTTT; CDR3 protein: CASSPFAGPSPNQPQHF
V gene: TRBV10-3; D gene: NA; clone size: NA; CDR3 length: 13; J gene: TRBJ1-2; CDR3 DNA: TGTGCCATCAGTGAGACGGGGATGGATGGCTACACCTTC; CDR3 protein: CAISETGMDGYTF
V gene: TRBV4-1; D gene: TRBD2; clone size: NA; CDR3 length: 16; J gene: TRBJ2-7; CDR3 DNA: TGCGCCAGCAGCCAACCCTTGGCGGGAGGGCTCGACGAGCAGTACTTC; CDR3 protein: CASSQPLAGGLDEQYF
V gene: TRBV9; D gene: NA; clone size: NA; CDR3 length: 14; J gene: TRBJ2-1; CDR3 DNA: TGTGCCAGCAGCGTAGGCCCCCCCTTGGGTGAGCAGTTCTTC; CDR3 protein: CASSVGPPLGEQFF
V gene: TRBV7-9; D gene: TRBD2; clone size: once; CDR3 length: 15; J gene: TRBJ2-7; CDR3 DNA: TGTGCCAGCAGCCCACCGACTAGCGGGTTCTACGAGCAGTACTTC; CDR3 protein: CASSPPTSGFYEQYF
V gene: TRBV2; D gene: NA; clone size: NA; CDR3 length: 14; J gene: TRBJ1-5; CDR3 DNA: TGTGCCAGCAGTGATTGGGCCGTTGATCAGCCCCAGCATTTT; CDR3 protein: CASSDWAVDQPQHF
V gene: TRBV18; D gene: NA; clone size: NA; CDR3 length: 12; J gene: TRBJ2-1; CDR3 DNA: TGTGCCAGCTCACCAAAGGGGACAGAGCAGTTCTTC; CDR3 protein: CASSPKGTEQFF
V gene: TRBV5-1; D gene: TRBD1; clone size: NA; CDR3 length: 15; J gene: TRBJ2-7; CDR3 DNA: TGCGCCAGCGGGGATCCGGGACAGGGGGCTGACGAGCAGTACTTC; CDR3 protein: CASGDPGQGADEQYF
V gene: TRBV10-1; D gene: TRBD2; clone size: NA; CDR3 length: 14; J gene: TRBJ2-1; CDR3 DNA: TGCGCCAGCAGTGAGCAACTAGCGGCAGGTGAGCAGTTCTTC; CDR3 protein: CASSEQLAAGEQFF
V gene: TRBV7-9; D gene: NA; clone size: NA; CDR3 length: 13; J gene: TRBJ2-3; CDR3 DNA: TGTGCCAGCAGCTTAAGTGGTGCAGATACGCAGTATTTT; CDR3 protein: CASSLSGADTQYF
V gene: TRBV18; D gene: TRBD2; clone size: NA; CDR3 length: 15; J gene: TRBJ2-7; CDR3 DNA: TGTGCCAGCTCACCGTCTGGCGGGAGGGCTGGCGAGCAGTACTTC; CDR3 protein: CASSPSGGRAGEQYF
V gene: TRBV7-3; D gene: NA; clone size: NA; CDR3 length: 15; J gene: TRBJ2-5; CDR3 DNA: TGTGCCAGCAGCTTAATCAGGGAGGATCTGGAGACCCAGTACTTC; CDR3 protein: CASSLIREDLETQYF
V gene: TRBV6-6; D gene: TRBD1; clone size: NA; CDR3 length: 14; J gene: TRBJ1-2; CDR3 DNA: TGTGCCAGCAGTAAAGGACAGGGAAAGCTCTTCCACTCCTTC; CDR3 protein: CASSKGQGKLFHSF
V gene: TRBV7-8; D gene: NA; clone size: NA; CDR3 length: 13; J gene: TRBJ2-6; CDR3 DNA: TGTGCCAGCAGCTTAGCTTCCGGGCAAGTCCTGACTTTC; CDR3 protein: CASSLASGQVLTF
V gene: TRBV28; D gene: TRBD2; clone size: NA; CDR3 length: 14; J gene: TRBJ2-7; CDR3 DNA: TGTGCCAGCAGCCCTCCTCGGACTAGTTGGGAGCAGTACTTC; CDR3 protein: CASSPPRTSWEQYF
V gene: TRBV7-9; D gene: NA; clone size: NA; CDR3 length: 15; J gene: TRBJ2-1; CDR3 DNA: TGTGCCAGCAGCTTAGGTCAGGGATTGTACAATGAGCAGTTCTTC; CDR3 protein: CASSLGQGLYNEQFF
V gene: TRBV19; D gene: NA; clone size: NA; CDR3 length: 12; J gene: TRBJ2-1; CDR3 DNA: TGTGCCAGTATGCGAGGGTACAATGAGCAGTTCTTC; CDR3 protein: CASMRGYNEQFF
V gene: TRBV27; D gene: NA; clone size: NA; CDR3 length: 14; J gene: TRBJ1-1; CDR3 DNA: TGTGCCAGCAGATTCATGAGCCAGACGGTTGAAGCTTTCTTT; CDR3 protein: CASRFMSQTVEAFF
V gene: TRBV25-1; D gene: NA; clone size: NA; CDR3 length: 12; J gene: TRBJ1-2; CDR3 DNA: TGTGCCAGCAGTGAGTCGGTCTATGGCTACACCTTC; CDR3 protein: CASSESVYGYTF
V gene: TRBV28; D gene: NA; clone size: NA; CDR3 length: 15; J gene: TRBJ2-7; CDR3 DNA: TGTGCCAGCAGTTTAGGTCCCGGTCCAATCTACGAGCAGTACTTC; CDR3 protein: CASSLGPGPIYEQYF
V gene: TRBV6-5; D gene: NA; clone size: NA; CDR3 length: 14; J gene: TRBJ2-7; CDR3 DNA: TGTGCCAGCAGTTATACGGGGGCCTCGGACGAGCAGTACTTC; CDR3 protein: CASSYTGASDEQYF
V gene: TRBV7-2; D gene: TRBD2; clone size: NA; CDR3 length: 17; J gene: TRBJ2-1; CDR3 DNA: TGTGCCAGCAGCTTAGTTTGGTCGGGTTCAGCGGGAGGCGAGCAGTTCTTC; CDR3 protein: CASSLVWSGSAGGEQFF
V gene: TRBV9; D gene: NA; clone size: NA; CDR3 length: 12; J gene: TRBJ2-2; CDR3 DNA: TGTGCCAGCAAGGGTGGGTCCGGGGAGCTGTTTTTT; CDR3 protein: CASKGGSGELFF
V gene: TRBV19; D gene: TRBD1; clone size: NA; CDR3 length: 15; J gene: TRBJ2-1; CDR3 DNA: TGTGCCAGTAGATCCCCGGGACAGGGTTCCTCTGAGCAGTTCTTC; CDR3 protein: CASRSPGQGSSEQFF
V gene: TRBV25-1; D gene: TRBD2; clone size: NA; CDR3 length: 15; J gene: TRBJ2-3; CDR3 DNA: TGTGCCAGCACGGGACTAGCGGGTTCCACGGATACGCAGTATTTT; CDR3 protein: CASTGLAGSTDTQYF
V gene: TRBV7-2; D gene: NA; clone size: NA; CDR3 length: 15; J gene: TRBJ2-1; CDR3 DNA: TGTGCCAGCAGCTTAGCGTTTGGGTCTTACAATGAGCAGTTCTTC; CDR3 protein: CASSLAFGSYNEQFF
V gene: TRBV9; D gene: TRBD1; clone size: once; CDR3 length: 15; J gene: TRBJ2-5; CDR3 DNA: TGTGCCAGCAGCGTCAGGGGACAGGGGCTTTTTGACCAGTACTTC; CDR3 protein: CASSVRGQGLFDQYF
V gene: TRBV18; D gene: TRBD1; clone size: NA; CDR3 length: 20; J gene: TRBJ2-7; CDR3 DNA: TGTGCCAGCTCACCACTCGAGTCAGCCGGTAGGGACAGGGGTTCCTACGAGCAGTACTTC; CDR3 protein: CASSPLESAGRDRGSYEQYF
V gene: TRBV7-2; D gene: TRBD2; clone size: NA; CDR3 length: 16; J gene: TRBJ2-1; CDR3 DNA: TGTGCCAGCAGCCTCGGACTAGCTCTTTCCTACAATGAGCAGTTCTTC; CDR3 protein: CASSLGLALSYNEQFF
V gene: TRBV15; D gene: TRBD2; clone size: NA; CDR3 length: 18; J gene: TRBJ2-2; CDR3 DNA: TGTGCCACCAGCAGAGAACCGACTAGCGGGAGGAACACCGGGGAGCTGTTTTTT; CDR3 protein: CATSREPTSGRNTGELFF
V gene: TRBV6-5; D gene: NA; clone size: NA; CDR3 length: 13; J gene: TRBJ2-7; CDR3 DNA: TGTGCCAGCAGGAGGGGAGTCTTGTACGAGCAGTACTTC; CDR3 protein: CASRRGVLYEQYF
V gene: TRBV7-9; D gene: NA; clone size: NA; CDR3 length: 13; J gene: TRBJ2-5; CDR3 DNA: TGTGCCAGCAGCTGGGGGGCGGAAGAGACCCAGTACTTC; CDR3 protein: CASSWGAEETQYF
V gene: TRBV6-1; D gene: NA; clone size: NA; CDR3 length: 14; J gene: TRBJ2-2; CDR3 DNA: TGTGCCGGGGGGCGGCTAGCGTCGACCGGGGAGCTGTTTTTT; CDR3 protein: CAGGRLASTGELFF
V gene: TRBV4-3; D gene: NA; clone size: NA; CDR3 length: 13; J gene: TRBJ1-1; CDR3 DNA: TGCGCCAGCAGCCAAGTGAACGGGGCTGAAGCTTTCTTT; CDR3 protein: CASSQVNGAEAFF
V gene: TRBV9; D gene: TRBD2; clone size: NA; CDR3 length: 17; J gene: TRBJ2-2; CDR3 DNA: TGTGCCAGCAGCGTAATCACTGGCGGGAGTGCCTCCGGGGAGCTGTTTTTT; CDR3 protein: CASSVITGGSASGELFF
V gene: TRBV10-1; D gene: NA; clone size: NA; CDR3 length: 15; J gene: TRBJ2-7; CDR3 DNA: TGCGCCAGCAGTGAGTCGATGGGGGCGACGGGAGAGCAGTACTTC; CDR3 protein: CASSESMGATGEQYF
V gene: TRBV29-1; D gene: NA; clone size: NA; CDR3 length: 11; J gene: TRBJ1-4; CDR3 DNA: TGCAGCGTTTCTAGGTGGGGAGAACTGTTTTTT; CDR3 protein: CSVSRWGELFF
V gene: TRBV18; D gene: NA; clone size: NA; CDR3 length: 14; J gene: TRBJ2-5; CDR3 DNA: TGTGCCAGCTCCCGCGTTGGGGTCCAAGAGACCCAGTACTTC; CDR3 protein: CASSRVGVQETQYF
V gene: TRBV28; D gene: NA; clone size: NA; CDR3 length: 13; J gene: TRBJ2-7; CDR3 DNA: TGTGCCAGCAGTACCGGGGTTGCCTACGAGCAGTACTTC; CDR3 protein: CASSTGVAYEQYF
V gene: TRBV21-1; D gene: NA; clone size: NA; CDR3 length: 13; J gene: TRBJ1-2; CDR3 DNA: TGTGCCAGCAGCAAAGTTCCAGGCTATGGCTACACCTTC; CDR3 protein: CASSKVPGYGYTF
V gene: TRBV18; D gene: NA; clone size: NA; CDR3 length: 14; J gene: TRBJ1-2; CDR3 DNA: TGTGCCAGCTCACTCCCGGACGTACGCTATGGCTACACCTTC; CDR3 protein: CASSLPDVRYGYTF
V gene: TRBV6-1; D gene: TRBD2; clone size: NA; CDR3 length: 14; J gene: TRBJ2-1; CDR3 DNA: TGTGCCAGTGAGACTAGCGGGAGTGCGAATGAGCAGTTCTTC; CDR3 protein: CASETSGSANEQFF
V gene: TRBV28; D gene: NA; clone size: NA; CDR3 length: 15; J gene: TRBJ2-7; CDR3 DNA: TGTGCCAGCAGCGGACCGGGCCCTAGACTTTACGAGCAGTACTTC; CDR3 protein: CASSGPGPRLYEQYF
V gene: TRBV5-1; D gene: NA; clone size: once; CDR3 length: 14; J gene: TRBJ2-2; CDR3 DNA: TGCGCCAGCAGCGCCCAATCGAACACCGGGGAGCTGTTTTTT; CDR3 protein: CASSAQSNTGELFF
V gene: TRBV5-1; D gene: NA; clone size: NA; CDR3 length: 15; J gene: TRBJ2-1; CDR3 DNA: TGCGCCAGCAGCTTGGCCGGGGATTACTACAATGAGCAGTTCTTC; CDR3 protein: CASSLAGDYYNEQFF
V gene: TRBV18; D gene: NA; clone size: NA; CDR3 length: 13; J gene: TRBJ1-2; CDR3 DNA: TGTGCCAGCTCACCCAAGCCCGGGACCGAGGGCACCTTC; CDR3 protein: CASSPKPGTEGTF